The 14 T cell receptor beta chains below come from one sample, sequenced in a study of CD8 T cells in ankylosing spondylitis. Study results and limitations: There was a TCR beta motif, made of 7 to 9 highly homologous variants, that appeared characteristic of ankylosing spondylitis blood.

Their specific antigens are unknown. One entry per CDR3 protein, called by TCRdb with MiXCR from the 5' RACE reads. The sample contains more than 650,000 distinct CDR3 sequences, roughly 12% of which appear only once. Sequencing input: blood, either unsorted or a sorted T cell fraction (not recorded which). The receptors were sampled from a male donor with ankylosing spondylitis.

The CDR3 nucleotides read TGTGCCAGCACCGCCGGACAGGGCCCCCAAGAGACCCAGTACTTC. Translation gives CASTAGQGPQETQYF. This rearrangement joins TRBV12-3 or TRBV12-4 to TRBJ2-5; TRBD1 matches 8 bases. J was trimmed by 1 base and V by 7 bases; bases with no gene match: 8. This CDR3 comprises 15 residues.

The gene calls are TRBV6-2 or TRBV6-3 and TRBJ2-4, with TRBD1 matching 7 bases. The CDR3 consists of 15 residues. Trimming cost V 7 bases and J 0 bases; bases outside gene matches: 6. Germline V gene data show CDR1 as MNHEY and CDR2 as SVGEGT. The CDR3 region is CASTPQGEAKNIQYF. DNA of the CDR3: TGTGCCAGCACCCCCCAGGGGGAAGCCAAAAACATTCAGTACTTC.

This chain uses TRBV5-1 with TRBJ2-4, with D perhaps TRBD1 or TRBD2 (5 bases each). This CDR3 spans 13 amino acids. Trimming cost V 4 bases and J 5 bases, with 10 bases left between them. Germline CDR1 and CDR2: SGHRS and YFSETQ. The CDR3: CASSPRGENIQYF. The CDR3 nucleotides are TGCGCCAGCAGCCCTAGAGGGGAAAACATTCAGTACTTC.

CDR3 region: CASSLSWDPTYGYTF. The CDR3 DNA reads as TGTGCCAGCAGCTTAAGCTGGGACCCGACCTATGGCTACACCTTC. The chain joins TRBV7-2 to TRBJ1-2; TRBD1 is a possible D gene (5 bases). Germline V gene data show CDR1 as SGHTA and CDR2 as FQGNSA. The CDR3 has 15 residues. The ends were cut back, 2 bases at V and 4 bases at J, with 14 bases in the middle.

This clonotype was counted ten times or more. The DNA of the CDR3 is TGCAGCTCCGGGGTGATCGGGACAGGGGGCTGGGAGCAGTACTTC. This gives the protein CSSGVIGTGGWEQYF. The gene calls are TRBV29-1 and TRBJ2-7; 12 nucleotides match TRBD1. The CDR3 loop spans 15 amino acids. Per the germline V gene, CDR1 is SQVTM and CDR2 is ANQGSEA. V lost 8 bases and J lost 7; bases outside the gene matches: 15.

In the case of this clonotype: Being one base from a much bigger clone, this may be a read error. This rearrangement joins TRBV3-1 to TRBJ1-1; 9 bases fit TRBD1. CDR1 LGHDT and CDR2 YNNKEL come from the germline V gene (reference sequence). After removal of 6 bases from V and 0 bases from J, the junction contained 2 bases not matched to a gene. The CDR3 is 14 amino acids. The CDR3 DNA sequence: TGTGCCAGCAGGCGGGACAGGGTGAACACTGAAGCTTTCTTT. Its translation: CASRRDRVNTEAFF.

The J gene is TRBJ2-2, the V gene TRBV10-3; 9 bases fit TRBD1. The V gene's germline CDR1 is ENHRY and CDR2 SYGVKD. The CDR3 is 14 amino acids. The ends lost 8 bases at V and 5 bases at J; junction bases unmatched: 6. As DNA, the CDR3 is TGTGCCATCCGTTGGGACAGGGAAACCGGGGAGCTGTTTTTT. Translating it yields CAIRWDRETGELFF.

This clonotype was seen a handful of times. The genes are TRBV30 and TRBJ1-1, with a tentative D call TRBD1 (6 bases). With 0 bases removed from V and 5 bases from J, the gap between germline ends came to 13 bases. CDR3 length: 14 residues. Germline loops: CDR1 GTSNPN, CDR2 SVGIG (reference sequence). The CDR3 loop reads CAWSVSGQATEAFF. For the CDR3, the DNA is TGTGCCTGGAGTGTTTCGGGACAAGCAACTGAAGCTTTCTTT.

The V and J genes are TRBV6-5 and TRBJ1-1, with D uncertain. This CDR3 has 15 residues. Deletions cut 0 bases from V and 5 bases from J, with 13 bases between. Germline-derived CDR1 and CDR2 are MNHEY and SVGAGI. As DNA, the CDR3 is TGTGCCAGCAGTTACTCGACATCAGCGGGAACTGAAGCTTTCTTT. Its protein is CASSYSTSAGTEAFF.

The sample holds a few counts of this clonotype. The chain links TRBV18 to TRBJ1-5, with 8 bases lining up with TRBD1. CDR1 is KGHSH, CDR2 LQKENI, per germline. V trimming: 5 bases; J trimming: 4 bases; junction bases outside the gene matches: 7. The CDR3 is 15 residues long. The CDR3 reads CASSNDRGSNQPQHF. CDR3 DNA: TGTGCCAGCTCAAACGACAGGGGCTCAAATCAGCCCCAGCATTTT.

The chain links TRBV20-1 to TRBJ1-2; 10 nucleotides line up with TRBD1. CDR1 and CDR2 from the germline V gene are DFQATT and SNEGSKA (reference sequence). Trimming removed 6 bases from V and 4 bases from J; junction bases left unmatched: 8. The CDR3 totals 14 residues. CDR3 residues: CSALTGGGGYGYTF. CDR3 in DNA: TGCAGTGCCCTGACAGGGGGCGGTGGCTATGGCTACACCTTC.

This chain connects TRBV4-3 to TRBJ2-7; a possible D gene is TRBD1 (6 bases). The CDR3 is made up of 16 amino acids. V was clipped by 2 bases and J by 6 bases, with 20 bases between them. Per the germline V gene, CDR1 is LGHNA and CDR2 is YSLEER. CDR3 nucleotide sequence: TGCGCCAGCAGCCAATATGGGGGCCAGGGCGATTTCGAGCAGTACTTC. Its protein is CASSQYGGQGDFEQYF.

This clonotype has a handful of counts. This chain joins TRBV5-1 and TRBJ2-2, with D perhaps assigned TRBD1 or TRBD2 (5 bases each). The CDR3 runs 16 residues. V lost 0 bases and J lost 4, with 13 bases in between. Germline V CDR1 and CDR2: SGHRS, YFSETQ. CDR3 region: CASSLVRGDGTGELFF. The CDR3 DNA reads as TGCGCCAGCAGCTTGGTACGGGGCGACGGCACCGGGGAGCTGTTTTTT.

In its sample, this clonotype was seen many times. The gene calls are TRBV7-2 and TRBJ1-6; no definite D call. Looked up from germline, CDR1 is SGHTA and CDR2 is FQGNSA. Trimming removed 5 bases at V and 12 bases at J, with 14 bases between. The CDR3 extends over 13 amino acids. This CDR3 is CASSTASQRPLHF. CDR3 DNA sequence: TGTGCCAGCAGCACAGCCTCCCAGCGACCCCTCCACTTT.